Shown below are 27 T cell receptor beta chains from a single sample sequenced in a study of CD8+ T cells in alopecia areata. Investigators isolated RNA and reverse transcribed it into cDNA to act as the sequencing template. Using immunoSEQ multiplex PCR, the repertoire was profiled, and TCRdb retains in-frame clones only, with some absent. Among 110,000 to 150,000 clones listed, around three fifths were seen once. Sequences were derived from CD4+ T cells sorted from blood, sampled at week 0. Receptors originate from a human donor with alopecia areata.

The CDR3 here is CSAARTEAFF. The CDR3 DNA reads TGCAGTGCTGCACGCACTGAAGCTTTCTTT. The chain combines TRBV20-1 with TRBJ1-1; D call uncertain. The germline CDR1 and CDR2 sequences are DFQATT and SNEGSKA (reference sequence). V lost 5 bases to trimming and J lost 4 bases, with 5 bases between them. The CDR3 contains 10 residues.

The chain recombines TRBV11-2 with TRBJ2-6; a weak D match, TRBD2 (7 bases). This CDR3 spans 18 amino acids. Germline V lookup: CDR1 SGHAT, CDR2 FQNNGV. The germline V and J ends were trimmed by 4 bases and 0 bases, with 16 bases remaining between them. The CDR3 DNA sequence: TGTGCCAGCAGCTCTAGGGGGGGCGGCTTCTCTGGGGCCAACGTCCTGACTTTC. Translating it yields CASSSRGGGFSGANVLTF.

V usage is TRBV9 and J usage is TRBJ1-2; D remains ambiguous. Trimming left V 0 bases short and J 0 bases short, with 9 bases between. This CDR3 is built from 15 residues. CDR1 and CDR2 from the germline V gene are SGDLS and YYNGEE. CDR3 DNA sequence: TGTGCCAGCAGCGTAGGGGCAGAAGCTAACTATGGCTACACCTTC. Its translation is CASSVGAEANYGYTF.

This clone has only a few counts. The J gene is TRBJ2-2, the V gene TRBV4-1, with D maybe TRBD1 (6 bases). Per germline, CDR1 MGHRA and CDR2 YSYEKL. This CDR3 has 15 amino acids. V gave up 4 bases and J gave up 5 bases, with 14 bases separating them. The CDR3 loop is CASSRVGQGTGELFF. The CDR3 bases are TGCGCCAGCAGCCGTGTCGGCCAGGGGACCGGGGAGCTGTTTTTT.

Turning to this clone: Compared with germline, one end of the junction differs, possibly owing to a read error. The chain uses TRBV29-1 and TRBJ1-1; TRBD1 might be the D (5 bases). The germline V gene encodes CDR1 SQVTM and CDR2 ANQGSEA. The CDR3 spans 15 residues. The chain's CDR3 is CSAGIRGGRGTEAFF. In DNA, the CDR3 is TGCAGCGCCGGAATACGTGGGGGTAGAGGGACTGAAGCCTTCTTT.

The J gene is TRBJ2-1, the V gene TRBV19; TRBD1 aligns across 9 bases. The CDR3 runs 14 residues. Trimming at V came to 6 bases and at J to 4 bases, leaving 4 bases not matched to a gene. Per germline, CDR1 LNHDA and CDR2 SQIVND (reference sequence). CDR3 nucleotide sequence: TGTGCCAGTAGCCCCGGGACAGGGTACAATGAGCAGTTCTTC. This translates into CASSPGTGYNEQFF.

The gene calls are TRBV28 and TRBJ2-4, with 7 bases matching TRBD1. V shed 7 bases and J 8 bases; nucleotides not matched to a gene: 8. The CDR3 runs 13 residues. CDR1 is MDHEN, CDR2 SYDVKM, per germline. The CDR3 protein is CASNSGTVYIQYF. Written as DNA, the CDR3 is TGTGCCAGCAATTCCGGGACAGTATACATTCAGTACTTC.

J is TRBJ2-1 and V is TRBV7-9; the D gene is possibly TRBD1 (6 bases). The V end lost 2 bases, the J end lost 7 bases, and 12 bases lay between the germline ends. CDR1 is SEHNR, CDR2 FQNEAQ, per germline (reference sequence). There are 14 residues in the CDR3. CDR3: CASSLSQGWNEQFF. The CDR3 nucleotides read TGTGCCAGCAGCTTATCTCAGGGGTGGAATGAGCAGTTCTTC.

This clone was detected only a few times. Other nucleotide sequences in the sample specify the same CDR3. The rearrangement uses TRBV30 and TRBJ2-7; unclear D gene. The CDR3 covers 11 residues. CDR1 and CDR2 from the germline V gene are GTSNPN and SVGIG (reference sequence). V lost 3 bases to trimming and J lost 5 bases, with 8 bases between them. In nucleotides, the CDR3 is TGTGCCTGGAGCGGATTGGACGAGCAGTACTTC. Its translation: CAWSGLDEQYF.

In its sample, this clone was seen once. The chain combines TRBV7-2 with TRBJ2-5; unclear D gene. The CDR3 runs to 15 residues. V was shortened by 2 bases and J by 2 bases, with 12 bases between the two germline ends. Germline CDR1 is SGHTA and CDR2 is FQGNSA. CDR3 DNA sequence: TGTGCCAGCAGCTTATTATACGGGTCGCAAGAGACCCAGTACTTC. Its translation is CASSLLYGSQETQYF.

Points on this clone: The sample holds other DNA sequences that translate to the same CDR3. The rearrangement joins TRBV5-1 to TRBJ2-2; the D is unclear. Trimming stripped 0 bases from V and 3 bases from J, with 6 bases between. Germline V CDR1 and CDR2: SGHRS, YFSETQ. This CDR3 has 14 residues. For the CDR3, the DNA is TGCGCCAGCAGCTTGGAGGGATACACCGGGGAGCTGTTTTTT. Its protein is CASSLEGYTGELFF.

The gene calls are TRBV27 and TRBJ2-5; 7 positions match TRBD2. The CDR3 runs 16 residues. Germline V CDR1 and CDR2: MNHEY, SMNVEV (reference sequence). Unmatched junction bases numbered 10, after V lost 2 bases and J lost 4 bases. In nucleotides, the CDR3 is TGTGCCAGCAGTTTAAAAGGGGATGGGAGGGGAGAGACCCAGTACTTC. This gives the protein CASSLKGDGRGETQYF.

The rearrangement uses TRBV21-1 and TRBJ1-1. TRBV21-1 is deemed a pseudogene. CDR3 length equals 14 residues. CDR3 region: CASTRGLLNTEAFF. The CDR3 DNA is TGTGCCAGCACGAGGGGACTTCTGAACACTGAAGCTTTCTTT.

The CDR3 reads CSVAEGYGANVLTF. The CDR3 DNA is TGCAGCGTAGCGGAGGGATACGGGGCCAACGTCCTGACTTTC. The rearrangement uses TRBV29-1 and TRBJ2-6, with D possibly matching TRBD2 (6 bases). Per germline, CDR1 SQVTM and CDR2 ANQGSEA. The CDR3 loop spans 14 amino acids. Trimming shortened V by 6 bases and J by 4 bases, and 13 bases separated the two germline ends. Combining the CDR3 with reference TRBV29-1 and TRBJ2-6 gives the whole variable domain SAVISQKPSRDICQRGTSLTIQCQVDSQVTMMFWYRQQPGQSLTLIATANQGSEATYESGFVIDKFPISRPNLTFSTLTVSNMSPEDSSIYLCSVAEGYGANVLTFGAGSRLTVL.

This clone was picked up a small number of times. The chain joins TRBV7-9 to TRBJ2-7; 7 nucleotides match TRBD1. The ends lost 5 bases at V and 4 bases at J; junction bases unmatched: 8. Per germline, CDR1 SEHNR and CDR2 FQNEAQ (reference sequence). This CDR3 spans 14 amino acids. DNA for the CDR3: TGTGCCAGCAGCCCTTGGACAGGCCTGTACGAGCAGTACTTC. Its translation: CASSPWTGLYEQYF.

This clone appeared a few times. This chain joins TRBV27 and TRBJ1-6; tentative D call: TRBD1 (5 bases). The CDR3 length is 13 residues. The V gene lost 7 bases and the J gene lost 7 bases, with 11 bases spanning the gap. CDR1 is MNHEY, CDR2 SMNVEV, per germline (reference sequence). The CDR3 coding sequence is TGTGCCAGCAAGCAGGGTGGGAATTCACCCCTCCACTTT. Translation gives CASKQGGNSPLHF.

The rearrangement uses TRBV14 and TRBJ2-5, with 8 bases fitting TRBD1. CDR1 and CDR2 (germline): SGHDN, FVKESK. Trimming cost V 4 bases and J 7 bases; bases outside gene matches: 5. The CDR3 runs 13 residues. The CDR3 DNA reads as TGTGCCAGCAGCCGACGACAGGGGCGGACCCAGTACTTC. Amino acids: CASSRRQGRTQYF.

The chain recombines TRBV6-5 with TRBJ2-7; 12 nucleotides align to TRBD2. Germline values: CDR1 MNHEY, CDR2 SVGAGI. The V gene end was trimmed by 6 bases and the J gene end by 5 bases; junction bases not matched to a gene: 8. The CDR3 consists of 15 residues. CDR3 coding DNA: TGTGCCAGCAGCCTAGCGGGGGGGTTGCTCCACGAGCAGTACTTC. Translation: CASSLAGGLLHEQYF.

The chain recombines TRBV5-1 with TRBJ2-5, with a tentative D call TRBD1 (5 bases). The germline V and J ends were trimmed by 3 bases and 2 bases, with 14 bases remaining between them. This CDR3 has 15 residues. Per germline, CDR1 SGHRS and CDR2 YFSETQ. Here the CDR3 DNA reads TGCGCCAGCAGCTACACCGAGGCAGGGCAAGAGACCCAGTACTTC. Amino acid sequence: CASSYTEAGQETQYF.

V is TRBV29-1 and J is TRBJ2-7, with TRBD2 as a possible D gene (5 bases). This CDR3 has 14 residues. V dropped 4 bases and J dropped 0 bases, with 13 bases sitting between them. CDR1 SQVTM and CDR2 ANQGSEA come from the germline V gene. CDR3 DNA: TGCAGCGTTGGGGCGGACTTGAGCTCCTACGAGCAGTACTTC. As protein: CSVGADLSSYEQYF.

The chain links TRBV11-2 to TRBJ1-6, with 7 positions matching TRBD1. Trimming removed 6 bases from V and 18 bases from J; junction bases left unmatched: 5. CDR1 is SGHAT and CDR2 is FQNNGV in the germline V gene. The CDR3 has 10 residues. CDR3 amino acids: CASRYTGAHF. CDR3 coding DNA: TGTGCCAGCAGATACACAGGGGCCCACTTT.

The V call is TRBV2, the J call TRBJ2-5; no firm D call. Trimming pared 5 bases from V and 2 bases from J, leaving 9 bases between. Germline assignment: CDR1 SNHLY and CDR2 FYNNEI. The CDR3 has 13 amino acids. The CDR3 here is CASSKDDQETQYF. The DNA for the CDR3 is TGTGCCAGCAGTAAGGACGATCAAGAGACCCAGTACTTC.

This chain connects TRBV2 to TRBJ1-5, with 7 bases fitting TRBD1. The length of the CDR3 is 13 residues. Per germline, CDR1 SNHLY and CDR2 FYNNEI. Trimming removed 6 bases from V and 9 bases from J; junction bases left unmatched: 8. This chain's CDR3 is CASSGQAEGPQHF. The DNA for the CDR3 is TGTGCCAGCAGCGGACAGGCGGAAGGGCCCCAGCATTTT.

This rearrangement joins TRBV7-9 to TRBJ1-5; D might be TRBD1 (6 bases). This CDR3 spans 16 amino acids. Per germline, CDR1 SEHNR and CDR2 FQNEAQ (reference sequence). V was trimmed by 1 base and J by 6 bases, leaving 16 bases between them. DNA of the CDR3: TGTGCCAGCAGCTTAGGGACCGGGGGGCGCAGTCAGCCCCAGCATTTT. It yields the protein CASSLGTGGRSQPQHF.

Here the CDR3 DNA reads TGCGCCAGCAGCTTGGTCGCGGGGCTAACCTATGGCTACACCTTC. This gives the protein CASSLVAGLTYGYTF. The rearrangement links TRBV5-1 to TRBJ1-2; weak D call: TRBD1 (5 bases). This CDR3 spans 15 amino acids. Germline V gene data show CDR1 as SGHRS and CDR2 as YFSETQ. V lost 0 bases and J lost 4, with 13 bases in between.

This chain connects TRBV2 to TRBJ1-6; a weak D match, TRBD1 (5 bases). Trimming cost V 5 bases and J 8 bases, with 19 bases left between them. This CDR3 comprises 16 residues. Germline values: CDR1 SNHLY, CDR2 FYNNEI. The CDR3 coding sequence is TGTGCCAGCAGTCCTACGGGGACGGTGGGGTATTCACCCCTCCACTTT. Residues: CASSPTGTVGYSPLHF.

The V and J genes are TRBV7-2 and TRBJ2-5; no firm D call. The germline V gene encodes CDR1 SGHTA and CDR2 FQGNSA. The CDR3 loop spans 14 amino acids. The V end was cut by 5 bases, the J end by 2 bases, with 12 bases between. The chain's CDR3 is CASSTVGGQETQYF. The CDR3 coding sequence is TGTGCCAGCAGCACCGTGGGCGGACAAGAGACCCAGTACTTC.